The subject of this entry is one TCR beta chain. Sequencing used immunoSEQ multiplex PCR; TCRdb keeps in-frame clones, though not all of them. The sample includes some 77,000 clones, around 94% of them seen just once. The entry originates in a study of T cell changes during pregnancy in multiple sclerosis. This material consisted of CD4+ T cells from peripheral blood mononuclear cells, taken before pregnancy. This receptor was taken from a female donor with multiple sclerosis, enrolled in a pregnancy study.

CDR3 coding DNA: TGTGCCTGGAAGGGGGTGATGGCTGGAAACACCATATATTTT. Protein product: CAWKGVMAGNTIYF. The chain is built from TRBV30 and TRBJ1-3; D possibly corresponds to TRBD1 (6 bases). The germline gives CDR1 GTSNPN, CDR2 SVGIG (reference sequence). V shed 4 bases and J shed 2 bases, with 12 bases lying between them. The CDR3 spans 14 residues.